The present TCR beta chain was sequenced within a study of shared clonotypes between healthy human individuals. On this clone itself: The junction shows a germline mismatch at one end, possibly a read error.

Sorted subsets were amplified in replicate PCRs using approximately 0.2 ug DNA, tens of thousands of T cell genomes. Assay: immunoSEQ multiplex PCR; the TCRdb copy retains only in-frame clones and omits some. The sample contains some 2 million clones, approximately 95% of which appear only once. Terminally differentiated effector memory CD45RA+ cells were left out of the naive CD8 fraction, which was CD45RO-negative and positively selected for CCR7. Per germline, CDR1 MNHEY and CDR2 SVGAGI. The CDR3 contains 13 residues. This chain connects TRBV6-5 to TRBJ1-1; D ambiguous. The clonotype was recovered from a man younger than 35 in good health. The sample was naive CD8+ T cells sorted from blood. The DNA of the CDR3 is TGTGCCAGCAGGTACTCCATGAACACTGAAGCTTTCTTT. Its protein product is CASRYSMNTEAFF.